The present T cell receptor (beta chain) was sequenced within a study of cytomegalovirus exposure and HLA in healthy donors. About the study: The roughly 130 validation repertoires, a later analysis reported, used the same platform as the 650 to 800 repertoires from the first cohort. Findings of the study overall: The tendency of first-cohort TCR clusters to co-occur in the roughly 130 validation repertoires emerged from a later analysis. Usually a TCR sequence was rare, but some public TCRs were found in many donors. Overall, approximately 180 TCR beta chains were annotated as cytomegalovirus-associated.

Notes on this clone: Its target is unknown.

TCRdb's table, derived via immunoSEQ multiplex PCR, lists solely in-frame clones and lacks some. The sample includes 250,000 to 350,000 clones, 70% to 90% seen only once; the top ten take 0.75% to 0.85%. Sequenced sample: PBMCs. The TCR sequence derives from a young woman in good health and CMV-seronegative.

CDR3: CASSFEGGMGNTEAFF. The CDR3 bases are TGTGCCAGCAGTTTCGAAGGGGGCATGGGTAACACTGAAGCTTTCTTT. This rearrangement joins TRBV28 to TRBJ1-1, with 7 bases fitting TRBD1. V shed 3 bases and J 2 bases; nucleotides not matched to a gene: 9. Germline V gene sequence: CDR1 MDHEN, CDR2 SYDVKM. This CDR3 is built from 16 residues.